This T cell receptor (beta chain) was sequenced during a study of blood T cell repertoires in COVID-19. Repertoires were generated with immunoSEQ multiplex PCR, while TCRdb's copy carries only in-frame clones and drops some. The sample contains 470,000 or so clones, 87% of which appear only once. The receptor comes from a woman between 18 and 29 years old with acute COVID-19. Sequencing was performed on PBMCs or T cells enriched from blood (not recorded which).

The DNA for the CDR3 is TGTGCCAGCAGCCCAGGGGGCGCTAACTATGGCTACACCTTC. Encoded protein: CASSPGGANYGYTF. The chain is built from TRBV27 and TRBJ1-2, with TRBD1 matching 8 bases. Germline assignment: CDR1 MNHEY and CDR2 SMNVEV (reference sequence). This CDR3 region has 14 residues. The V gene end was trimmed by 6 bases and the J gene end by 0 bases; junction bases not matched to a gene: 3.